This T cell receptor (beta chain) came from a study of cytomegalovirus exposure and HLA in healthy donors. Trimming left V 4 bases short and J 2 bases short, with 3 bases between. This CDR3 contains 12 residues. Germline V gene lookup returns CDR1 SGHRS and CDR2 YFSETQ. Repertoires were generated with immunoSEQ multiplex PCR, while TCRdb's copy carries only in-frame clones and drops some. The data hold a few hundred thousand clones, with approximately 83% observed a single time. The gene calls are TRBV5-1 and TRBJ2-2, with no clear D. This clonotype was obtained from a woman between 18 and 30 years old in good health and CMV-seronegative. Sequenced: PBMCs. The CDR3 DNA reads TGCGCCAGCAGCCCTAACACCGGGGAGCTGTTTTTT. Translated, it gives CASSPNTGELFF.